A single sample gave rise to the 18 T cell receptor beta chains below, sequenced in a study of identical twins. TCRdb reprocessed the 5' RACE reads with MiXCR, giving one entry per CDR3 protein. The sample lists 700,000 or so distinct CDR3 sequences, roughly 8% occurring once. This sample also appeared in a second study, on yellow fever vaccine responses in identical twins.

The source material was PBMCs. These receptors were taken from a young woman in good health.

There are a few counts of this clonotype. The chain links TRBV6-1 to TRBJ2-2; 13 bases map to TRBD2. Germline V CDR1 and CDR2: MNHNS, SASEGT. The length of the CDR3 is 17 residues. V lost 7 bases, J lost 5 bases, and 10 bases stayed unmatched. DNA for the CDR3: TGTGCCAGCACTAGGACTAGCGGGAGATACCCTACCGGGGAGCTGTTTTTT. Protein: CASTRTSGRYPTGELFF.

Remarks on this clonotype: The junction and the germline gene differ at one end; a read error may be behind it. The chain recombines TRBV2 with TRBJ2-7; D may be TRBD1 (6 bases). Germline values: CDR1 SNHLY, CDR2 FYNNEI. The CDR3 has 17 amino acids. The CDR3 spells CTSSLALTGYPNYEQYF. CDR3 in DNA: TGTACCAGCAGTTTAGCCCTTACAGGGTACCCAAACTACGAGCAGTACTTC.

The rearrangement joins TRBV7-9 to TRBJ2-7; perhaps TRBD1 as D (6 bases). CDR1 SEHNR and CDR2 FQNEAQ come from the germline V gene (reference sequence). The V end lost 3 bases, the J end lost 3 bases, and 12 bases lay between the germline ends. This CDR3 comprises 14 residues. DNA of the CDR3: TGTGCCAGCAGCTTCGGACAGCACAGCTACGAGCAGTACTTC. Its protein product is CASSFGQHSYEQYF.

The chain uses TRBV3-1 and TRBJ1-2, with a possible D match to TRBD1 (5 bases). The CDR3 has 16 residues. V shed 1 base and J shed 6 bases, with 18 bases lying between them. Per the germline V gene, CDR1 is LGHDT and CDR2 is YNNKEL (reference sequence). CDR3 loop: CASSQAPGRADDGYTF. The CDR3 DNA sequence: TGTGCCAGCAGCCAAGCCCCGGGCAGGGCGGATGATGGCTACACCTTC. Full variable domain (missing parts from reference TRBV3-1 and TRBJ1-2): DTAVSQTPKYLVTQMGNDKSIKCEQNLGHDTMYWYKQDSKKFLKIMFSYNNKELIINETVPNRFSPKSPDKAHLNLHINSLELGDSAVYFCASSQAPGRADDGYTFGSGTRLTVV.

In its sample, this clonotype was seen a few times. The CDR3 DNA follows: TGTGCCAGCAGCTTAGACTTCCGGGGGGGGTCAGAGACCCAGTACTTC. Translating it yields CASSLDFRGGSETQYF. The V call is TRBV7-6, the J call TRBJ2-5; 8 bases are shared with TRBD2. J lost 4 bases, V lost 1 base, and 8 bases had no gene match. CDR1 and CDR2 (germline): SGHVS, FNYEAQ. The CDR3 length is 16 residues.

This chain links TRBV11-2 with TRBJ2-3; weak D call: TRBD2 (6 bases). The germline V and J ends were trimmed by 2 bases and 6 bases, with 15 bases remaining between them. Germline V gives CDR1 SGHAT, CDR2 FQNNGV. The CDR3 spans 15 residues. CDR3 region: CASSLNGLRGDTQYF. CDR3 in DNA: TGTGCCAGCAGCTTAAACGGGCTCCGGGGGGATACGCAGTATTTT.

This chain uses TRBV29-1 with TRBJ1-1; D not certain. The CDR3 loop spans 12 amino acids. CDR1 is SQVTM, CDR2 ANQGSEA, per germline. Trimming removed 1 base from V and 6 bases from J, with 9 bases in between. CDR3 in DNA: TGCAGCGTTGAAGGATTAGTAGCTGAAGCTTTCTTT. Its translation is CSVEGLVAEAFF.

This clonotype was observed many times. The rearrangement links TRBV12-3 or TRBV12-4 to TRBJ2-3; D is tentatively TRBD1 or TRBD2 (6 bases each). Trimming removed 8 bases at V and 6 bases at J, with 21 bases between. This CDR3 is built from 15 residues. The CDR3 nucleotides read TGTGCCAGCTGGATGGCGGGGACAAAGGGGGATACGCAGTATTTT. It encodes CASWMAGTKGDTQYF.

The table lists this clonotype with a few counts. The rearrangement uses TRBV28 and TRBJ2-5; no firm D call. Germline CDR1 MDHEN, CDR2 SYDVKM. The CDR3 is 13 amino acids. V was trimmed by 4 bases and J by 5 bases, leaving 11 bases between them. CDR3 DNA sequence: TGTGCCAGCAGTTGGCTGCAGAGGGAGACCCAGTACTTC. This sequence encodes CASSWLQRETQYF.

Only a few counts were recorded for this clonotype. This chain's CDR3 is CASSVLPGTAKGGQETQYF. CDR3 in DNA: TGTGCCAGCAGTGTCCTCCCCGGGACAGCTAAAGGAGGACAAGAGACCCAGTACTTC. The genes are TRBV6-1 and TRBJ2-5; 7 bases match TRBD1. Germline CDR1 is MNHNS and CDR2 is SASEGT. The J segment lost 2 bases and the V segment lost 4 bases, leaving 19 bases of the junction unmatched. This CDR3 spans 19 amino acids.

This clonotype occurred a few times. This chain connects TRBV7-2 to TRBJ2-7; 12 bases agree with TRBD2. This CDR3 spans 15 amino acids. Losses at the gene ends were 4 bases for V and 6 bases for J; bases not matched to a gene: 7. In germline, CDR1 is SGHTA, CDR2 FQGNSA. Here the CDR3 reads CASSYNGLAGSEQYF. The CDR3 coding sequence is TGTGCCAGCAGCTATAACGGACTAGCGGGAAGCGAGCAGTACTTC. Looking up the rest from reference TRBV7-2 and TRBJ2-7 gives the full variable domain: GAGVSQSPSNKVTEKGKDVELRCDPISGHTALYWYRQSLGQGLEFLIYFQGNSAPDKSGLPSDRFSAERTGGSVSTLTIQRTQQEDSAVYLCASSYNGLAGSEQYFGPGTRLTVT.

This clonotype was observed many times. The chain links TRBV5-1 to TRBJ2-3; TRBD1 aligns across 7 bases. This CDR3 has 15 amino acids. Germline assignment: CDR1 SGHRS and CDR2 YFSETQ. V lost 4 bases to trimming and J lost 4 bases; unmatched junction nucleotides: 9. CDR3: CASSKGQPGADTQYF. CDR3 in DNA: TGCGCCAGCAGCAAGGGACAGCCGGGCGCAGATACGCAGTATTTT.

In its sample, this clonotype was seen a few times. The gene calls are TRBV13 and TRBJ2-3; 7 bases line up with TRBD1. After removal of 0 bases from V and 8 bases from J, the junction contained 8 bases not matched to a gene. There are 15 residues in the CDR3. Per germline, CDR1 PRHDT and CDR2 FYEKMQ (reference sequence). The CDR3 coding sequence is TGTGCCAGCAGCTTAGGCGGACAGAAGGGGGCTACGCAGTATTTT. Encoded protein: CASSLGGQKGATQYF.

This clonotype was recorded many times. The chain employs TRBV7-9 and TRBJ2-5, with D unclear. CDR3 length: 12 residues. V was shortened by 3 bases and J by 3 bases, with 5 bases between the two germline ends. Germline assignment: CDR1 SEHNR and CDR2 FQNEAQ (reference sequence). CDR3 sequence (DNA): TGTGCCAGCAGCTTTTTAGAAGAGACCCAGTACTTC. It is translated as CASSFLEETQYF.

The table lists this clonotype with a few counts. The V call is TRBV7-9, the J call TRBJ2-1; D unresolved. This CDR3 comprises 13 residues. The germline V gene has CDR1 SEHNR and CDR2 FQNEAQ (reference sequence). V was clipped by 7 bases and J by 7 bases, with 14 bases between them. For the CDR3, the DNA is TGTGCCAGCATCCTCGGACCGGAGAATGAGCAGTTCTTC. It translates to CASILGPENEQFF.

The sample holds a few counts of this clonotype. The V call is TRBV9, the J call TRBJ2-2, with D hard to call. CDR1 and CDR2 from the germline V gene are SGDLS and YYNGEE. Trimming removed 4 bases from V and 6 bases from J, with 22 bases in between. The CDR3 has 17 residues. CDR3 sequence: CASSNNDELPVPGELFF. Written as DNA, the CDR3 is TGTGCCAGCAGCAATAACGATGAGCTTCCAGTCCCCGGGGAGCTGTTTTTT.

This clonotype has just a few counts. The chain uses TRBV9 and TRBJ2-3; 9 bases map to TRBD2. Germline V gene data show CDR1 as SGDLS and CDR2 as YYNGEE. The CDR3 consists of 14 residues. Trimming cost V 2 bases and J 4 bases; bases outside gene matches: 2. The CDR3 DNA follows: TGTGCCAGCAGCGTGGGACTAGCCGCAGATACGCAGTATTTT. It yields the protein CASSVGLAADTQYF.

The genes are TRBV25-1 and TRBJ1-5; D call uncertain. V was trimmed by 1 base and J by 7 bases, leaving 11 bases between them. In germline, CDR1 is MGHDK, CDR2 SYGVNS. The CDR3 sequence is 14 residues long. CDR3 bases: TGTGCCAGCAGTGAATCTGAGGGTTGGCAGCCCCAGCATTTT. It codes for CASSESEGWQPQHF.